This T cell receptor beta chain stems from a study of shared T cell receptors in the human thymus. V shed 4 bases and J shed 2 bases, with 10 bases lying between them. The length of the CDR3 is 15 residues. CDR1 is SGHNT and CDR2 is YYREEE in the germline V gene (reference sequence). Sequencing was performed with immunoSEQ multiplex PCR; in TCRdb, only in-frame clones are kept and a portion is missing. The data show hundreds of thousands of clones, with 95% seen just once and 0.02% held by the top ten. The clonotype was recovered from a human donor. Sequenced: thymocytes. The rearrangement joins TRBV5-4 to TRBJ2-6; D is undetermined. The CDR3 region has the DNA TGTGCCAGCAGCCAAGGTCAGACTGGGGCCAACGTCCTGACTTTC. Its protein is CASSQGQTGANVLTF.